This TCR beta chain was observed in a study of blood T cell repertoires in COVID-19. Study as a whole: Researchers got acute and convalescent COVID-19 samples from the United States, Italy and Spain.

Seattle patients were enrolled during active infection and followed longitudinally. Produced via immunoSEQ multiplex PCR; TCRdb's table is partial and in-frame only. The sample consists of around 310,000 clones, nearly 90% of them appearing once. Germline V gene data show CDR1 as LNHDA and CDR2 as SQIVND (reference sequence). The CDR3 length is 16 residues. The ends were cut back, 4 bases at V and 0 bases at J, with 13 bases in the middle. The receptor was isolated from a woman in her thirties or forties with COVID-19, enrolled during active disease. Sequencing was performed on peripheral blood. This chain joins TRBV19 and TRBJ2-1; TRBD1 might be the D (5 bases). The chain's CDR3 is CASSTRTGRSYNEQFF. CDR3 in DNA: TGTGCCAGTAGTACTCGTACAGGACGCTCCTACAATGAGCAGTTCTTC.